A selection of T cell receptor beta chains follows, all from one sample in a study of blood T cells in healthy people across ages. Each CDR3 protein is one row after TCRdb ran MiXCR on the 5' RACE reads. The repertoire has around 850,000 distinct CDR3 sequences, about 37% of them found once; the top ten carry 10% to 15%. The specimen was blood. The origin of the receptors is a man aged 18 to 30 in good health. Each CDR3 is given with its conserved first and last residue. A D gene is named only where the DNA matches it firmly. Clone size is given for some rows only: seen once, a few or many times, or a class if the clone is expanded.

CDR3nt	CDR3aa	abundance	d_gene	v_gene	j_gene
TGCAGTGTCGGACAGGGGGCCGGCACGGCAGATACGCAGTATTTT	CSVGQGAGTADTQYF	many	TRBD1	TRBV20-1	TRBJ2-3
TGTGCCAGCAAGCCAGCAGCAGGGGCCTATGGCTACACCTTC	CASKPAAGAYGYTF	few	NA	TRBV6-1	TRBJ1-2
TGTGCCAGCAGCTTTAAGGACAGCCCCTTTCAGTACGAGCAGTACTTC	CASSFKDSPFQYEQYF	NA	NA	TRBV7-3	TRBJ2-7
TGTGCCAGCAGTCGACAGGGTGGCCCCACCGGGGAGCTGTTTTTT	CASSRQGGPTGELFF	NA	TRBD1	TRBV7-3	TRBJ2-2
TGCGCCAGCAGCCAAGATGGGCGGGATCCCGGACAGCCCCAGCATTTT	CASSQDGRDPGQPQHF	few	NA	TRBV4-1	TRBJ1-5
TGCAGTGCTTGGTCGGCCATGGGTCAGCCCCAGCATTTT	CSAWSAMGQPQHF	few	NA	TRBV20-1	TRBJ1-5
TGTGCCAGCAGCCCTGGGGGCACCCGGAACACTGAAGCTTTCTTT	CASSPGGTRNTEAFF	few	NA	TRBV3-1	TRBJ1-1
TGTGCCAGCAGCCAAGTTGTCCCCGGGGAGCTGTTTTTT	CASSQVVPGELFF	once	NA	TRBV14	TRBJ2-2
TGTGCCAGCACACCGCAAGACAGTAGCTCCTACGAGCAGTACTTC	CASTPQDSSSYEQYF	few	NA	TRBV6-2/TRBV6-3	TRBJ2-7
TGTGCCAGCAGCTACTCCTATGGCTACACCTTC	CASSYSYGYTF	few	NA	TRBV4-2	TRBJ1-2
TGCGCCAGCAGCCCCCGCGGAAGCGGGGGGGCCAGCTCCTACAATGAGCAGTTCTTC	CASSPRGSGGASSYNEQFF	NA	TRBD2	TRBV5-1	TRBJ2-1
TGTGCCAGCAGCCCCGGACTAGCCAAGAATGAGCAGTTCTTC	CASSPGLAKNEQFF	few	TRBD2	TRBV3-1	TRBJ2-1
TGTGCCAGCAGTCCCCAGACAGGTGTTCAAGAGACCCAGTACTTC	CASSPQTGVQETQYF	many	NA	TRBV12-3/TRBV12-4	TRBJ2-5
TGTGCCAGCAGCTACAGGTTCACTGAAGCTTTCTTT	CASSYRFTEAFF	NA	NA	TRBV5-6	TRBJ1-1
TGTGCCAGCAGCTCCCAGGCTGTCGGGGGGGCAGATACGCAGTATTTT	CASSSQAVGGADTQYF	few	TRBD2	TRBV11-3	TRBJ2-3
TGTGCCAGCAGCCAAGGGAGCAGGGGGAATGGCTACACCTTC	CASSQGSRGNGYTF	NA	TRBD1	TRBV3-1	TRBJ1-2
TGTGCCAGCAGCCAGGGAACCAATCAGCCCCAGCATTTT	CASSQGTNQPQHF	few	NA	TRBV6-2/TRBV6-3	TRBJ1-5
TGTGCCAGCAGTTTAGCTTTAACTAATGAAAAACTGTTTTTT	CASSLALTNEKLFF	NA	NA	TRBV28	TRBJ1-4
TGTGTCAGCAGCCTCTGGGACAGGACAACTAATGAAAAACTGTTTTTT	CVSSLWDRTTNEKLFF	NA	TRBD1	TRBV14	TRBJ1-4
TGCAGTGCTTGGACGGCGAACACTGAAGCTTTCTTT	CSAWTANTEAFF	NA	NA	TRBV20-1	TRBJ1-1
TGTGCCAGCAGCGTAGCAGGGGGTCTACAGCCCCAGCATTTT	CASSVAGGLQPQHF	few	TRBD1	TRBV9	TRBJ1-5
TGTGCCAGCAGCTCAAATAGCGGGGGGGCCGGCACAGATACGCAGTATTTT	CASSSNSGGAGTDTQYF	few	TRBD2	TRBV7-2	TRBJ2-3
TGCGCCAGCAGCCCGCCCTCCTGGGACCAGTACTTC	CASSPPSWDQYF	few	NA	TRBV4-1	TRBJ2-5